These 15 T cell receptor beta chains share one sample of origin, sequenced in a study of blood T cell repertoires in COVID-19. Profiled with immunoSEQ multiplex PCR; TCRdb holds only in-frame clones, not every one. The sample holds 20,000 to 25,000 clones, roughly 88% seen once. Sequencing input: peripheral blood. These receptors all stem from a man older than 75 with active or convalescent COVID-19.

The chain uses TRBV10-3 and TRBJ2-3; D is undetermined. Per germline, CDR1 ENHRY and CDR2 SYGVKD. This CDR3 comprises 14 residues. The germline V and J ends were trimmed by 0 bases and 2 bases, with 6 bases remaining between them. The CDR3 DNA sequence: TGTGCCATCAGTGAGTCTCACTACACAGATACGCAGTATTTT. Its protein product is CAISESHYTDTQYF.

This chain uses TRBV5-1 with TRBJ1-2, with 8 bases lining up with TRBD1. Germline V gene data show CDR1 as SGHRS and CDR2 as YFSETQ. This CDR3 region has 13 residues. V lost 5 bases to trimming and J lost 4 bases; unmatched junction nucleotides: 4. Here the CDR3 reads CASRTGGGYGYTF. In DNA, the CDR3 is TGCGCCAGCAGAACAGGGGGTGGCTATGGCTACACCTTC.

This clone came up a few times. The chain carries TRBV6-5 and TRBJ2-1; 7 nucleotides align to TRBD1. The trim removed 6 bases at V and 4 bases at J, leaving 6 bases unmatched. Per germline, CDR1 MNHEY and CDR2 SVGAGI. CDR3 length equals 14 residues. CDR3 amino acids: CASREDRSYNEQFF. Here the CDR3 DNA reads TGTGCCAGCAGGGAGGACAGGTCGTACAATGAGCAGTTCTTC.

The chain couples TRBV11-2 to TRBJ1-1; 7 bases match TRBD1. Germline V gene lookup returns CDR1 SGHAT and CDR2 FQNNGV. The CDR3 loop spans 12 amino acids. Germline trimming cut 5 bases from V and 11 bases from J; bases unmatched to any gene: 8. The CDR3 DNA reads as TGTGCCAGCAGCGCAGACAGGGTGAACGCTTTCTTT. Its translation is CASSADRVNAFF.

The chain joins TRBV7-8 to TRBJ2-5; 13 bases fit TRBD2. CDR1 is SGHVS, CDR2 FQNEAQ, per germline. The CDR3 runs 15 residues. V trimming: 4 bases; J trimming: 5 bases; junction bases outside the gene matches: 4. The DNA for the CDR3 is TGTGCCAGCAGCTCTAAACTAGCGGGAGGGGAGACCCAGTACTTC. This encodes CASSSKLAGGETQYF. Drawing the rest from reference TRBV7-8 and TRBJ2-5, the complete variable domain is GAGVSQSPRYKVAKRGQDVALRCDPISGHVSLFWYQQALGQGPEFLTYFQNEAQLDKSGLPSDRFFAERPEGSVSTLKIQRTQQEDSAVYLCASSSKLAGGETQYFGPGTRLLVL.

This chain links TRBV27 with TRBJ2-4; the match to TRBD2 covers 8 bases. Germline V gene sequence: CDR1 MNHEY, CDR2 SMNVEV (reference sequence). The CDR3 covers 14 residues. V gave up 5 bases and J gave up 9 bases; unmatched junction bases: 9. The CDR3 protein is CASSMASGSGIQYF. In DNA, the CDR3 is TGTGCCAGCAGTATGGCGAGCGGGAGTGGCATTCAGTACTTC.

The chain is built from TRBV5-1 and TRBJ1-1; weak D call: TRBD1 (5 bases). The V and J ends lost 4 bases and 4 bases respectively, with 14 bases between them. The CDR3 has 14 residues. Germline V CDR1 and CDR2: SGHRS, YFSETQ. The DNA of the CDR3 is TGCGCCAGCAGCCAACTCCAGGGTGGCACTGAAGCTTTCTTT. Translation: CASSQLQGGTEAFF.

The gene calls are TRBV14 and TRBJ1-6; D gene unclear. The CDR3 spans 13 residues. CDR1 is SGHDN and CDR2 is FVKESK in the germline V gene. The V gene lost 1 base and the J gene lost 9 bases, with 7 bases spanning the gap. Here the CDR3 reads CASSQGRSSPLHF. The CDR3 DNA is TGTGCCAGCAGCCAAGGCCGTAGTTCACCCCTCCACTTT.

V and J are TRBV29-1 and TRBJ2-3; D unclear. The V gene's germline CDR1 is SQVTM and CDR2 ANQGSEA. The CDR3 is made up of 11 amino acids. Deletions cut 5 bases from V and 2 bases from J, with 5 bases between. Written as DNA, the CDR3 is TGCAGCGTTAGCGACACAGATACGCAGTATTTT. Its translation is CSVSDTDTQYF.

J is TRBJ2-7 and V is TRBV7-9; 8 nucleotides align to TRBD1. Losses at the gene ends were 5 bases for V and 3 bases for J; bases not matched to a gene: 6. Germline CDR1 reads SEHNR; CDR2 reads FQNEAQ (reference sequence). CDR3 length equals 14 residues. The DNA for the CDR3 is TGTGCCAGCAGCCCCAGGACAGGGTTCTACGAGCAGTACTTC. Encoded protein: CASSPRTGFYEQYF.

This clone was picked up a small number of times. The CDR3 coding sequence is TGTGCCAGCAGCTTAACGGGGGCCTTGAACACTGAAGCTTTCTTT. Encoded protein: CASSLTGALNTEAFF. This chain links TRBV7-3 with TRBJ1-1; a weak D match, TRBD1 (6 bases). The V and J ends lost 0 bases and 0 bases respectively, with 8 bases between them. Germline CDR1 reads SGHTA; CDR2 reads FQGTGA. CDR3 length: 15 amino acids.

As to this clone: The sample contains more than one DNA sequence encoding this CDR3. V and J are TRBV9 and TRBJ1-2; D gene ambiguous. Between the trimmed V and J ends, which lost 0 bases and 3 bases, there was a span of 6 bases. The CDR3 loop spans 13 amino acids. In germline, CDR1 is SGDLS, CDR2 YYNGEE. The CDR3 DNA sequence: TGTGCCAGCAGCGTAGGAGGCGACTATGGCTACACCTTC. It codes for CASSVGGDYGYTF.

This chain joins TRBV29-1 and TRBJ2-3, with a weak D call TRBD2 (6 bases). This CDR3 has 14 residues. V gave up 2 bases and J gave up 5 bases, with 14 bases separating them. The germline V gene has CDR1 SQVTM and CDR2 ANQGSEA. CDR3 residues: CSVERSQAGDTQYF. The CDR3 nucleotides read TGCAGCGTTGAACGGTCCCAAGCGGGAGATACGCAGTATTTT.

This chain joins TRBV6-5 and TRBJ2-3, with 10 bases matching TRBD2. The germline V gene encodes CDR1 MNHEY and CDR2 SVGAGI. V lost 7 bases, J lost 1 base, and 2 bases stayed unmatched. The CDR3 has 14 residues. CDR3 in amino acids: CASTLAGGTDTQYF. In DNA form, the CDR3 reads TGTGCCAGCACCCTAGCGGGAGGCACAGATACGCAGTATTTT.

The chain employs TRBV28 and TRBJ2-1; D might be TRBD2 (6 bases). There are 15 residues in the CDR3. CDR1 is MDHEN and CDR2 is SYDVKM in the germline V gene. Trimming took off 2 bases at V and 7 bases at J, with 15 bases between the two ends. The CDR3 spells CASSLVSGGRNEQFF. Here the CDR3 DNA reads TGTGCCAGCAGTTTAGTATCCGGGGGTAGGAATGAGCAGTTCTTC.